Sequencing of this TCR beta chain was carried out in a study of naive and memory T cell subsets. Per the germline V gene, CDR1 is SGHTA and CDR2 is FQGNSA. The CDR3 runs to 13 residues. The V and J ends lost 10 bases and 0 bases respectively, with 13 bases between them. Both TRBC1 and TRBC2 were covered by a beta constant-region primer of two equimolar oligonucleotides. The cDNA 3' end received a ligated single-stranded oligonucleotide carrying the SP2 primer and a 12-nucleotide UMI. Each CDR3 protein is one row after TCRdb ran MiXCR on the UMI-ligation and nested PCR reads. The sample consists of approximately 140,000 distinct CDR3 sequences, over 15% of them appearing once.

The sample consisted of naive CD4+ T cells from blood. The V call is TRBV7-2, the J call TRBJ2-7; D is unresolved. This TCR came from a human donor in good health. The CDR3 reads CATLPANSYEQYF. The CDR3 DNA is TGTGCCACCCTGCCGGCCAACTCCTACGAGCAGTACTTC.